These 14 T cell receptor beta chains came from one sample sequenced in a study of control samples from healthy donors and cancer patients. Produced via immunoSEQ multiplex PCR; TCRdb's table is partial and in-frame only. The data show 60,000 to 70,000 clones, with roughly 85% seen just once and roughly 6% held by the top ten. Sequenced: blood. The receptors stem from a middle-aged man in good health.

The CDR3 sequence: CASSVSGGENTGELFF. The CDR3 nucleotides read TGTGCCAGCAGCGTTAGCGGGGGGGAGAACACCGGGGAGCTGTTTTTT. The rearrangement links TRBV9 to TRBJ2-2; TRBD2 matches at 11 bases. Germline values: CDR1 SGDLS, CDR2 YYNGEE. V shed 2 bases, J shed 1 base, and the junction held 1 base outside the gene matches. The length of the CDR3 is 16 residues.

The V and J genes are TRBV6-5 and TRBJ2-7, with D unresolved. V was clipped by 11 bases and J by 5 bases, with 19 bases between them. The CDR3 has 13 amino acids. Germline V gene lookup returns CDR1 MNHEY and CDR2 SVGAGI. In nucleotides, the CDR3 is TGTGCCTCCACGGGCGGAGCCCCTCACGAGCAGTACTTC. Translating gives CASTGGAPHEQYF.

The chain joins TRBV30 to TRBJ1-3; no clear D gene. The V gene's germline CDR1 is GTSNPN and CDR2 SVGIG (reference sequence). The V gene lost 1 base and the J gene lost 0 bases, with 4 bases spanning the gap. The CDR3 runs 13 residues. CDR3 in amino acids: CAWSEVSGNTIYF. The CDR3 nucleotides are TGTGCCTGGAGTGAAGTCTCTGGAAACACCATATATTTT.

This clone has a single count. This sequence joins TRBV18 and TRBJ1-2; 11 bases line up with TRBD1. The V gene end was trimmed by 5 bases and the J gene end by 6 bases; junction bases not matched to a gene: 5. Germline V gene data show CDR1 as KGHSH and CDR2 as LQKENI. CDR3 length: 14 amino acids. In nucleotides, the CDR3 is TGTGCCAGCTCAGGAGGACAGGGGGCCGATGGCTACACCTTC. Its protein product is CASSGGQGADGYTF.

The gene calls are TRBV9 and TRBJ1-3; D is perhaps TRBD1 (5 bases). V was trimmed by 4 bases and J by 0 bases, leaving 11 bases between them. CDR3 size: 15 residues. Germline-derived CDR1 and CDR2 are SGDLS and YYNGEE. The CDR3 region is CASSRDGHSGNTIYF. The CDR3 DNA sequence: TGTGCCAGCAGCCGGGACGGCCACTCTGGAAACACCATATATTTT.

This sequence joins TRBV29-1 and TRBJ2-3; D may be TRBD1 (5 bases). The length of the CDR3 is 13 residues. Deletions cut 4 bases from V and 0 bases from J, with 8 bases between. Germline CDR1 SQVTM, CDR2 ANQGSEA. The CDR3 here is CSVVGASTDTQYF. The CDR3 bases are TGCAGCGTTGTAGGGGCGAGCACAGATACGCAGTATTTT.

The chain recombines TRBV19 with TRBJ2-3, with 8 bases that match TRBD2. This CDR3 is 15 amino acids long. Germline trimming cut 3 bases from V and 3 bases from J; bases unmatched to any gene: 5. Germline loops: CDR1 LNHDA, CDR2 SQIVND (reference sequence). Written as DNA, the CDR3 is TGTGCCAGTAGTATCCTACTAGCGGCAACAGATACGCAGTATTTT. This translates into CASSILLAATDTQYF.

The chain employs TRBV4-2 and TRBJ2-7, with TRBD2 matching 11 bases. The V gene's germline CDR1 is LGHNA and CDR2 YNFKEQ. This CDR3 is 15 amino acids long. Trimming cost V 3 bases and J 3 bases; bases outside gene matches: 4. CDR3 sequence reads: CASSQGTSGDYEQYF. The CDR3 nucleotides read TGTGCCAGCAGCCAGGGGACTAGCGGAGACTACGAGCAGTACTTC.

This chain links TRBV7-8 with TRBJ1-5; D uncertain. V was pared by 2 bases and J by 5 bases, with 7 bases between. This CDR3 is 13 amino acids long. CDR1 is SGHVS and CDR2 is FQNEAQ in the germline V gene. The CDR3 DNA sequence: TGTGCCAGCAGCTTAAACAACCATCAGCCCCAGCATTTT. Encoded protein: CASSLNNHQPQHF.

CDR3 coding DNA: TGTGCCAGTAGTATCGGGACGGGGTTCACAGATACGCAGTATTTT. Residues: CASSIGTGFTDTQYF. The chain links TRBV19 to TRBJ2-3, with D perhaps matching TRBD1 or TRBD2 (5 bases each). The CDR3 is 15 residues long. Trimming removed 3 bases at V and 2 bases at J, with 12 bases between. The germline V gene has CDR1 LNHDA and CDR2 SQIVND (reference sequence).

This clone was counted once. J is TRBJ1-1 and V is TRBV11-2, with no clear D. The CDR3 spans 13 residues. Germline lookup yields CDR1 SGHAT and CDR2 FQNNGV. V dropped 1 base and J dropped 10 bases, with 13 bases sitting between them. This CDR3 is CASSLGAMRAAFF. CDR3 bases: TGTGCCAGCAGCTTAGGGGCAATGCGAGCAGCTTTCTTT.

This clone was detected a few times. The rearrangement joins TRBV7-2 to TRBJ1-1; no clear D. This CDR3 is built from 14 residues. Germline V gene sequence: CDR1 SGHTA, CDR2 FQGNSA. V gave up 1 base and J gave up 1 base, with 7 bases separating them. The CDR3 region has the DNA TGTGCCAGCAGCTTAGTATCCAGGAACACTGAAGCTTTCTTT. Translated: CASSLVSRNTEAFF. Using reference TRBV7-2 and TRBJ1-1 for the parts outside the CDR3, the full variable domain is GAGVSQSPSNKVTEKGKDVELRCDPISGHTALYWYRQSLGQGLEFLIYFQGNSAPDKSGLPSDRFSAERTGGSVSTLTIQRTQQEDSAVYLCASSLVSRNTEAFFGQGTRLTVV.

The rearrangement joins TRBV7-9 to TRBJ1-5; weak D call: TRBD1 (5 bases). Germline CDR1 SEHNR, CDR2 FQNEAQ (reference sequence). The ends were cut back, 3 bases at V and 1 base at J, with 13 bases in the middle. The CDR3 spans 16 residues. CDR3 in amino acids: CASSLGLDKSNQPQHF. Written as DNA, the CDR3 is TGTGCCAGCAGCTTGGGATTGGACAAAAGCAATCAGCCCCAGCATTTT.

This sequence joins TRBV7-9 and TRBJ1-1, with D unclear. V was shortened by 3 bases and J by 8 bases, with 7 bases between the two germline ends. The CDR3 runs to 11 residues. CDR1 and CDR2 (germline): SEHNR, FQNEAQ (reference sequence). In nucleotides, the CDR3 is TGTGCCAGCAGCTTTCCAGGAGAAGCTTTCTTT. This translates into CASSFPGEAFF. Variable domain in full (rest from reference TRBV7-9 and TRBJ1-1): DTGVSQNPRHKITKRGQNVTFRCDPISEHNRLYWYRQTLGQGPEFLTYFQNEAQLEKSRLLSDRFSAERPKGSFSTLEIQRTEQGDSAMYLCASSFPGEAFFGQGTRLTVV.